This is a list of T cell receptor beta chains from one sample in a study of blood T cell repertoires in COVID-19. Some clones are missing from TCRdb's copy, which holds only in-frame ones; the method was immunoSEQ multiplex PCR. The sample lists 65,000 to 80,000 clones, roughly nine tenths occurring once. The sequenced material came from peripheral blood. These receptor sequences come from a human donor in a cohort sampled during active COVID-19. The CDR3 runs from the conserved cysteine through the conserved F or W. A D gene is named only where the DNA matches it firmly. Some rows have no size entry. The others give once, few or many, or a class for an expanded clone.

d_call,j_call,v_call,clone_size,cdr3_aa,cdr3_nt
TRBD2,TRBJ2-7,TRBV12-3/TRBV12-4,NA,CASRLAGGWEQYF,TGTGCCAGCCGTCTAGCGGGAGGGTGGGAGCAGTACTTC
TRBD1,TRBJ1-2,TRBV4-3,NA,CASSQDRGQHYGYTF,TGCGCCAGCAGCCAAGACCGGGGACAGCACTATGGCTACACCTTC
NA,TRBJ1-6,TRBV4-2,NA,CASSQDPQNSPLHF,TGTGCCAGCAGCCAAGATCCCCAGAATTCACCCCTCCACTTT
TRBD2,TRBJ2-5,TRBV5-1,NA,CASKVTSGRVQETQYF,TGCGCCAGCAAAGTGACTAGCGGGAGGGTTCAAGAGACCCAGTACTTC
TRBD2,TRBJ2-3,TRBV2,NA,CASSPRATSGRAQDTQYF,TGTGCCAGCAGTCCCCGAGCGACTAGCGGGAGGGCCCAAGATACGCAGTATTTT
TRBD1,TRBJ1-1,TRBV6-5,NA,CASSRTGFTEAFF,TGTGCCAGCAGCCGGACAGGGTTCACTGAAGCTTTCTTT
TRBD1,TRBJ2-3,TRBV2,NA,CASSQTGISTDTQYF,TGTGCCAGCAGCCAGACAGGGATTAGCACAGATACGCAGTATTTT
TRBD2,TRBJ2-1,TRBV6-7,many,CASTYPCGGPTSGRLYNEQFF,TGTGCCAGCACCTACCCTTGCGGAGGTCCGACTAGCGGGAGACTGTACAATGAGCAGTTCTTC
NA,TRBJ2-5,TRBV7-9,NA,CASTGVQETQYF,TGTGCCAGCACAGGGGTACAAGAGACCCAGTACTTC
TRBD2,TRBJ2-2,TRBV5-1,NA,CASSPRTSGLDTGELFF,TGCGCCAGCAGCCCTCGAACTAGCGGGTTGGACACCGGGGAGCTGTTTTTT
NA,TRBJ2-7,TRBV29-1,NA,CSVERGYEQYF,TGCAGCGTTGAACGGGGTTACGAGCAGTACTTC
TRBD1,TRBJ1-1,TRBV27,NA,CASSSYEGAITEAFF,TGTGCCAGCAGTTCCTATGAGGGGGCCATCACTGAAGCTTTCTTT
NA,TRBJ1-2,TRBV7-8,NA,CASSLTPIYGYTF,TGTGCCAGCAGCTTGACACCGATTTATGGCTACACCTTC
NA,TRBJ2-6,TRBV3-1/TRBV3-2,NA,CASSQLGAGVISGANVLTF,TGTGCCAGCAGCCAGCTTGGGGCAGGGGTGATCTCTGGGGCCAACGTCCTGACTTTC
NA,TRBJ2-7,TRBV4-3,NA,CASSQGVKLASEQYF,TGCGCCAGCAGCCAAGGAGTTAAATTAGCCTCCGAGCAGTACTTC
NA,TRBJ2-2,TRBV2,NA,CASRQDYGELFF,TGTGCCAGTCGCCAAGACTACGGGGAGCTGTTTTTT
TRBD1,TRBJ2-2,TRBV13,NA,CASSFTGDHTGELFF,TGTGCCAGCAGCTTTACAGGGGACCACACCGGGGAGCTGTTTTTT
NA,TRBJ2-7,TRBV4-1,NA,CASSQEVYGQGKSYEQYF,TGCGCCAGCAGCCAAGAGGTGTATGGACAAGGGAAATCCTACGAGCAGTACTTC
NA,TRBJ1-3,TRBV19,NA,CASSIDTLDRLSGNTIYF,TGTGCCAGTAGTATAGATACTCTCGACAGACTCTCTGGAAACACCATATATTTT
TRBD2,TRBJ2-5,TRBV6-2/TRBV6-3,NA,CASSAVGGGETQYF,TGTGCCAGCAGTGCGGTCGGGGGGGGAGAGACCCAGTACTTC
TRBD1,TRBJ1-5,TRBV25-1,NA,CASSDGDRDNQPQHF,TGTGCCAGCAGTGACGGGGACAGGGACAATCAGCCCCAGCATTTT
NA,TRBJ2-7,TRBV28,NA,CASRTATYEQYF,TGTGCCAGCCGGACAGCTACATACGAGCAGTACTTC
TRBD1,TRBJ1-1,TRBV10-3,NA,CAIRGTGPGNTEAFF,TGTGCCATCAGAGGGACAGGGCCAGGGAACACTGAAGCTTTCTTT
TRBD1,TRBJ1-4,TRBV2,NA,CASTTGQAPTNEKLFF,TGTGCCAGCACTACTGGACAGGCTCCAACTAATGAAAAACTGTTTTTT
NA,TRBJ2-5,TRBV2,NA,CASSYTVTEYQETQYF,TGTGCCAGCAGTTATACGGTAACAGAATACCAAGAGACCCAGTACTTC
TRBD2,TRBJ2-2,TRBV18,NA,CASSPPSGSGTGELFF,TGTGCCAGCTCACCACCGAGCGGGAGCGGAACCGGGGAGCTGTTTTTT
NA,TRBJ2-3,TRBV6-4,NA,CASSEVPGGGADTQYF,TGTGCCAGCAGTGAGGTGCCAGGGGGAGGTGCAGATACGCAGTATTTT
NA,TRBJ2-1,TRBV29-1,NA,CSVDSREGGNEQFF,TGCAGCGTTGATTCGCGGGAAGGAGGGAATGAGCAGTTCTTC
TRBD2,TRBJ2-7,TRBV7-9,NA,CASTHPTSGIYEQYF,TGTGCCAGCACCCACCCTACTAGCGGGATCTACGAGCAGTACTTC
TRBD1,TRBJ1-2,TRBV19,NA,CASHTPTGPLPNYGYTF,TGTGCCAGTCATACTCCGACAGGGCCGTTACCTAACTATGGCTACACCTTC
TRBD1,TRBJ1-6,TRBV19,NA,CASSSPGTGGKSYNSPLHF,TGTGCCAGTAGTAGTCCCGGGACAGGGGGCAAGTCCTATAATTCACCCCTCCACTTT
NA,TRBJ1-4,TRBV15,NA,CATSLRSSPLSMFF,TGTGCCACCAGCTTACGGTCATCTCCCTTATCGATGTTTTTT
TRBD2,TRBJ2-1,TRBV11-3,once,CASSTHRGDNEQFF,TGTGCCAGCAGCACCCACCGGGGGGACAATGAGCAGTTCTTC
TRBD1,TRBJ1-6,TRBV29-1,NA,CSVGDRVNSPLHF,TGCAGCGTTGGAGACAGGGTGAATTCACCCCTCCACTTT
TRBD1,TRBJ1-1,TRBV6-5,NA,CASSFSRTGGTEAFF,TGTGCCAGCAGTTTCTCCCGAACAGGGGGCACTGAAGCTTTCTTT
TRBD1,TRBJ1-1,TRBV6-5,NA,CASSLLRGRTEAFF,TGTGCCAGCAGTCTGCTCAGGGGGCGCACTGAAGCTTTCTTT
NA,TRBJ1-2,TRBV28,NA,CASSLRGGGYTF,TGTGCCAGCAGTTTGCGGGGGGGCGGGTACACCTTC
NA,TRBJ2-7,TRBV7-2,NA,CASSLGGTYEQYF,TGTGCCAGCAGCTTAGGGGGCACTTACGAGCAGTACTTC
TRBD2,TRBJ2-5,TRBV15,NA,CATSVRTSSKETQYF,TGTGCCACCAGCGTCAGGACTAGCAGTAAAGAGACCCAGTACTTC
NA,TRBJ1-1,TRBV6-1,NA,CASSEPGAMNTEAFF,TGTGCCAGCAGTGAACCAGGGGCAATGAACACTGAAGCTTTCTTT
NA,TRBJ2-1,TRBV5-5,NA,CASSWTGNEQFF,TGTGCCAGCAGTTGGACTGGCAATGAGCAGTTCTTC
NA,TRBJ2-7,TRBV18,NA,CASSPQTSGIEQYF,TGTGCCAGCTCACCACAGACCTCAGGGATCGAGCAGTACTTC
NA,TRBJ1-2,TRBV6-2/TRBV6-3,NA,CASSYSEGGYTF,TGTGCCAGCAGTTACTCGGAGGGAGGCTACACCTTC
TRBD1,TRBJ2-7,TRBV7-9,NA,CASSPRQGAYEQYF,TGTGCCAGCAGCCCCCGACAGGGGGCCTACGAGCAGTACTTC
NA,TRBJ2-3,TRBV27,NA,CASSQTTFTDTQYF,TGTGCCAGCAGCCAAACGACTTTCACAGATACGCAGTATTTT
NA,TRBJ2-7,TRBV7-8,NA,CASSPRRDTLYEQYF,TGTGCCAGCAGCCCCCGCCGGGACACTTTATACGAGCAGTACTTC